Below, 13 T cell receptor beta chains from the same sample are listed, as sequenced in a study of shared clonotypes between healthy human individuals (dated by TCRdb to the early 2020s). The library was generated by the immunoSEQ multiplex PCR assay. TCRdb limited this immuneACCESS table to in-frame rearrangements with V and J called. A share of clones is missing; checked studies link under half to unresolved V genes, and the rest is unexplained. This sample has millions of clones in its table, and 80% to 95% of those were observed once. Together, the top ten hold roughly 0.36% of the sample. Sequences were obtained from naive CD4+ T cells from PBMCs. The cell subset or site label for this specimen denotes: CD45RA+ positively selected. The receptors here all came from a young man in good health. Some clones in this sample may be carry-over from other donors' samples.

The gene calls are TRBV4-2 and TRBJ1-4, with D unresolved. The CDR3 spans 18 residues. V was trimmed by 5 bases and J by 3 bases, leaving 22 bases between them. CDR1 LGHNA and CDR2 YNFKEQ come from the germline V gene. CDR3 sequence reads: CASSEGRHSGSSNEKLFF. In DNA form, the CDR3 reads TGTGCCAGCAGCGAAGGAAGGCACTCGGGGAGCTCTAATGAAAAACTGTTTTTT.

The rearrangement uses TRBV15 and TRBJ2-3; 10 bases match TRBD2. CDR3 length: 16 amino acids. V lost 5 bases, J lost 3 bases, and 8 bases stayed unmatched. Germline V CDR1 and CDR2: LNHNV, YYDKDF (reference sequence). CDR3 in DNA: TGTGCCACCAGCCGGCGGAGCGGGGGGGGGACAGATACGCAGTATTTT. Translated, it gives CATSRRSGGGTDTQYF.

The rearrangement links TRBV4-1 to TRBJ1-1; D may be TRBD1 (6 bases). Germline V gene sequence: CDR1 MGHRA, CDR2 YSYEKL. The CDR3 is 16 amino acids. V lost 4 bases, J lost 0 bases, and 15 bases lay in between. The CDR3 coding sequence is TGCGCCAGCAGCCGAACGCGGGACACCATGAACACTGAAGCTTTCTTT. Protein product: CASSRTRDTMNTEAFF.

This clone was recorded once. The V gene is TRBV7-2, the J gene TRBJ2-7; D is undetermined. CDR3 length: 13 residues. The V end was cut by 5 bases, the J end by 2 bases, with 10 bases between. The V gene's germline CDR1 is SGHTA and CDR2 FQGNSA. DNA of the CDR3: TGTGCCAGCAGCCCCGTTAGGACCTACGAGCAGTACTTC. Translating it yields CASSPVRTYEQYF.

The genes are TRBV28 and TRBJ1-1; 8 nucleotides match TRBD1. J lost 1 base, V lost 6 bases, and 7 bases had no gene match. Germline V lookup: CDR1 MDHEN, CDR2 SYDVKM. This CDR3 comprises 15 residues. CDR3 bases: TGTGCCAGCAGCCTTAGGACAGGGCGGAACACTGAAGCTTTCTTT. This translates into CASSLRTGRNTEAFF.

CDR3 residues: CASRAGPHLGQPQHF. In DNA form, the CDR3 reads TGTGCCAGTAGGGCGGGTCCTCATTTGGGTCAGCCCCAGCATTTT. The chain has TRBV19 and TRBJ1-5, with D uncertain. This CDR3 region has 15 residues. CDR1 LNHDA and CDR2 SQIVND come from the germline V gene (reference sequence). V lost 6 bases and J lost 6, with 18 bases in between.

Worth noting for this clone: Other DNA sequences within the sample encode an identical CDR3. The chain has TRBV7-2 and TRBJ2-7; 8 nucleotides align to TRBD2. CDR1 is SGHTA, CDR2 FQGNSA, per germline. This CDR3 has 14 residues. J gave up 2 bases and V 5 bases, and 5 bases lay outside the gene matches. CDR3 nucleotide sequence: TGTGCCAGCAGCCGAAGGGGACTAGCCTACGAGCAGTACTTC. It codes for CASSRRGLAYEQYF.

The chain couples TRBV4-2 to TRBJ2-3; perhaps TRBD2 as D (6 bases). Germline V gene data show CDR1 as LGHNA and CDR2 as YNFKEQ. Between the trimmed V and J ends, which lost 4 bases and 4 bases, there was a span of 15 bases. This CDR3 region has 15 residues. CDR3 coding DNA: TGTGCCAGCAGCCCTAGCTTAGCGGACCCAGATACGCAGTATTTT. It codes for CASSPSLADPDTQYF.

Points on this clone: Additional DNA sequences in this sample encode the identical CDR3. J is TRBJ2-7 and V is TRBV2; D is unclear. Trimming left V 4 bases short and J 4 bases short, with 14 bases between. The CDR3 is 14 residues long. Germline assignment: CDR1 SNHLY and CDR2 FYNNEI. The DNA of the CDR3 is TGTGCCAGCAGTGCCGGCCGAAACGCGTACGAGCAGTACTTC. This sequence encodes CASSAGRNAYEQYF.

The CDR3 sequence is CASSPNRGGGEKLFF. In nucleotides, the CDR3 is TGTGCCAGCAGTCCAAACAGGGGAGGAGGTGAAAAACTGTTTTTT. The rearrangement uses TRBV6-1 and TRBJ1-4, with 7 bases lining up with TRBD1. V lost 5 bases, J lost 7 bases, and 10 bases stayed unmatched. CDR1 is MNHNS, CDR2 SASEGT, per germline. The CDR3 is 15 residues long.

The chain joins TRBV5-1 to TRBJ2-1, with 10 bases identical to TRBD2. V shed 3 bases and J 5 bases; nucleotides not matched to a gene: 5. The CDR3 is made up of 15 amino acids. Germline assignment: CDR1 SGHRS and CDR2 YFSETQ. CDR3 nucleotide sequence: TGCGCCAGCAGCTCGGCTAGCGGGGGCCACAATGAGCAGTTCTTC. This translates into CASSSASGGHNEQFF.

This rearrangement joins TRBV27 to TRBJ1-5; no clear D gene. The CDR3 totals 18 residues. Deletions cut 3 bases from V and 6 bases from J, with 24 bases between. Germline V gene data show CDR1 as MNHEY and CDR2 as SMNVEV (reference sequence). The CDR3 here is CASSFSARQHYSGQPQHF. CDR3 coding DNA: TGTGCCAGCAGTTTTTCGGCCCGGCAGCATTATTCTGGTCAGCCCCAGCATTTT.

J is TRBJ1-1 and V is TRBV2; 7 bases fit TRBD1. The CDR3 extends over 14 amino acids. The J segment lost 6 bases and the V segment lost 3 bases, leaving 7 bases of the junction unmatched. The germline gives CDR1 SNHLY, CDR2 FYNNEI. The DNA of the CDR3 is TGTGCCAGCAGTGATCAGGGGGTGATCTCTGAAGCTTTCTTT. It codes for CASSDQGVISEAFF. The variable domain in full, completed from reference TRBV2 and TRBJ1-1, reads EPEVTQTPSHQVTQMGQEVILRCVPISNHLYFYWYRQILGQKVEFLVSFYNNEISEKSEIFDDQFSVERPDGSNFTLKIRSTKLEDSAMYFCASSDQGVISEAFFGQGTRLTVV.